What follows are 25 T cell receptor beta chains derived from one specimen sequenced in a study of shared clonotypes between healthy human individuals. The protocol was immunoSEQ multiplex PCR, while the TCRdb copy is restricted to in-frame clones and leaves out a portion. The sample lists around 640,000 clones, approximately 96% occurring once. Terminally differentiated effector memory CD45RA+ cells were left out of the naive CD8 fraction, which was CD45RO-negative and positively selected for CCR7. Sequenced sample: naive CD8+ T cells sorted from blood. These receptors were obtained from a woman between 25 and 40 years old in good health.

The CDR3 sequence is CASSEAGVTEQYF. CDR3 in DNA: TGTGCCAGCAGTGAAGCGGGTGTTACCGAGCAGTACTTC. The V call is TRBV27, the J call TRBJ2-7; D might be TRBD2 (6 bases). This CDR3 contains 13 residues. Trimming cost V 5 bases and J 6 bases, with 14 bases left between them. The V gene's germline CDR1 is MNHEY and CDR2 SMNVEV (reference sequence).

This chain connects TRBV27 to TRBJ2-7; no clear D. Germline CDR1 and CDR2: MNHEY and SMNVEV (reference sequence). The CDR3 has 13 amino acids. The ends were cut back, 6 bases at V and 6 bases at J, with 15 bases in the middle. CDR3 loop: CASRGLLNPEQYF. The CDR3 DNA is TGTGCCAGCAGAGGCCTCCTGAACCCCGAGCAGTACTTC.

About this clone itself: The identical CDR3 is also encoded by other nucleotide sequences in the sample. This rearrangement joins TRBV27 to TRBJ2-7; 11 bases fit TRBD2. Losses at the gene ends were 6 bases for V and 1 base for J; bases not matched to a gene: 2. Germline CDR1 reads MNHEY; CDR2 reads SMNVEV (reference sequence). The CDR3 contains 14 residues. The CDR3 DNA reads TGTGCCAGCAGCACTAGCGGGAGTTCCTACGAGCAGTACTTC. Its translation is CASSTSGSSYEQYF.

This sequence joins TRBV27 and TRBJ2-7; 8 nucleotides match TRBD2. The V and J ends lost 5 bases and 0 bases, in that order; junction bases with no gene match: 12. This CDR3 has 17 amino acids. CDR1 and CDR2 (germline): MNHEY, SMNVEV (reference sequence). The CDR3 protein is CASSPLSTSERSYEQYF. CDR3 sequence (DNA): TGTGCCAGCAGTCCACTCTCGACTAGCGAACGCTCCTACGAGCAGTACTTC.

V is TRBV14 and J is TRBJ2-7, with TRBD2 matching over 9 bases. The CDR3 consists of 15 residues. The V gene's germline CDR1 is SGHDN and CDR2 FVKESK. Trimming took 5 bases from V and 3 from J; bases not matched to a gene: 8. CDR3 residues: CASSLIAGVGYEQYF. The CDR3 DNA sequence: TGTGCCAGCAGCTTAATAGCGGGAGTCGGCTACGAGCAGTACTTC.

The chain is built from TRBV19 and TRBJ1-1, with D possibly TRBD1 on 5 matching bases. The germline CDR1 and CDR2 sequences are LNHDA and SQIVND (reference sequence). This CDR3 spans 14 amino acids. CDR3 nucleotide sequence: TGTGCAAGTTCGGCCGGGGCGGGGAACACTGAAGCTTTCTTT. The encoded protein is CASSAGAGNTEAFF.

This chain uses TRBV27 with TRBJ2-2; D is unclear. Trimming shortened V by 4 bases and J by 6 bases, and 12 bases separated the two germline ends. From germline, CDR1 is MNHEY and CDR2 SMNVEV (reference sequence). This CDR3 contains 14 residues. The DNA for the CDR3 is TGTGCCAGCAGTTCCACCACGAGTTCCGGGGAGCTGTTTTTT. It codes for CASSSTTSSGELFF.

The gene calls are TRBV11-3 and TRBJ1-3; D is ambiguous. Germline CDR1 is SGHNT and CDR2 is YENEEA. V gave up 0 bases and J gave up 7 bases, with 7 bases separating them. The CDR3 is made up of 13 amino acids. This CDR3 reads CASSLDPDNTIYF. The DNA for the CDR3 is TGTGCCAGCAGCTTAGATCCAGACAACACCATATATTTT.

In nucleotides, the CDR3 is TGCAGTGACCAGCGGAACACTGAAGCTTTCTTT. It specifies CSDQRNTEAFF. The chain carries TRBV20-1 and TRBJ1-1, with D hard to call. Trimming cost V 7 bases and J 1 base, with 7 bases left between them. The germline V gene has CDR1 DFQATT and CDR2 SNEGSKA (reference sequence). The CDR3 consists of 11 residues.

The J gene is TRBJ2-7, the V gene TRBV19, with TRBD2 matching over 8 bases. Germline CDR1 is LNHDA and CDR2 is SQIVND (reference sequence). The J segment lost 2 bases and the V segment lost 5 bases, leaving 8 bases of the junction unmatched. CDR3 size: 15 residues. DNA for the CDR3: TGTGCCAGTAGTGCTCCACTAGCGGCAACCTACGAGCAGTACTTC. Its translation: CASSAPLAATYEQYF.

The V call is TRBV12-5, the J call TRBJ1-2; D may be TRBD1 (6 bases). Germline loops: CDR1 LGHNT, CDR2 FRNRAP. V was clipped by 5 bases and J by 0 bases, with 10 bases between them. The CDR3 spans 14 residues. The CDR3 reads CASGRDTTNYGYTF. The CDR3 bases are TGTGCTAGTGGTAGGGACACCACTAACTATGGCTACACCTTC.

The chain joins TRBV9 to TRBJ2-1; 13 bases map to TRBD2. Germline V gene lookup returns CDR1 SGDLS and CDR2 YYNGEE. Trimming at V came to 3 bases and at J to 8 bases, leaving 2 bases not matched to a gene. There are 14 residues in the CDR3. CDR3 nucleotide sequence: TGTGCCAGCAGCGGGACTAGCGGGGGCCATGAGCAGTTCTTC. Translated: CASSGTSGGHEQFF.

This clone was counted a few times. CDR3 region: CASSPPSREGRYEQYF. The CDR3 DNA sequence: TGTGCCAGCAGTCCTCCCTCCCGGGAGGGCCGATACGAGCAGTACTTC. The chain combines TRBV27 with TRBJ2-7; 8 bases fit TRBD2. V lost 5 bases and J lost 4; bases outside the gene matches: 13. The CDR3 sequence is 16 residues long. Germline V gene lookup returns CDR1 MNHEY and CDR2 SMNVEV (reference sequence).

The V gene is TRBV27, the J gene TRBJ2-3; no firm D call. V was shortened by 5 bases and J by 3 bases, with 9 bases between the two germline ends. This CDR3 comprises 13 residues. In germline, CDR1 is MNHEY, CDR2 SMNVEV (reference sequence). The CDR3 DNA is TGTGCCAGCAGTCCCGCCTTGACAGATACGCAGTATTTT. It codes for CASSPALTDTQYF.

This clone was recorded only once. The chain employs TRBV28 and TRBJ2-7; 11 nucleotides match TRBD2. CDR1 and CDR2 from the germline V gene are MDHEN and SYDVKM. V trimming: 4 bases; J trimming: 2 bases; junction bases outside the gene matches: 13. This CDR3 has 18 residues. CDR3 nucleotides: TGTGCCAGCAGTTCCCTCTTAATGACTAGCGGGGAACCCTACGAGCAGTACTTC. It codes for CASSSLLMTSGEPYEQYF.

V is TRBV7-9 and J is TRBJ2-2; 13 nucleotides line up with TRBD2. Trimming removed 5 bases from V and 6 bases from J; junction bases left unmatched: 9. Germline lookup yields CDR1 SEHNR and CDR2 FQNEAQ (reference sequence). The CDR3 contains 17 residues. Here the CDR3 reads CASSTGLAGVVSGELFF. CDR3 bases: TGTGCCAGCAGCACCGGACTAGCGGGAGTTGTCTCCGGGGAGCTGTTTTTT. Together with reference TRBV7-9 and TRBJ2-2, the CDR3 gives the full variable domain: DTGVSQNPRHKITKRGQNVTFRCDPISEHNRLYWYRQTLGQGPEFLTYFQNEAQLEKSRLLSDRFSAERPKGSFSTLEIQRTEQGDSAMYLCASSTGLAGVVSGELFFGEGSRLTVL.

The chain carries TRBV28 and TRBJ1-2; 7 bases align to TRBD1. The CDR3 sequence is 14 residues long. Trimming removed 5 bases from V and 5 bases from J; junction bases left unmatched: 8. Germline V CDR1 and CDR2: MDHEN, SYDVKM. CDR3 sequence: CASSARDSLYGYTF. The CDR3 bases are TGTGCCAGCAGTGCCCGGGACAGCTTATATGGCTACACCTTC.

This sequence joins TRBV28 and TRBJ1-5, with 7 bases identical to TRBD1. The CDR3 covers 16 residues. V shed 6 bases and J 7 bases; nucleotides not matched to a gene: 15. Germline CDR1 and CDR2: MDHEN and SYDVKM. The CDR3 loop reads CASSSRGGWISQPQHF. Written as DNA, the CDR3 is TGTGCCAGCAGCAGCAGGGGGGGTTGGATCTCGCAGCCCCAGCATTTT.

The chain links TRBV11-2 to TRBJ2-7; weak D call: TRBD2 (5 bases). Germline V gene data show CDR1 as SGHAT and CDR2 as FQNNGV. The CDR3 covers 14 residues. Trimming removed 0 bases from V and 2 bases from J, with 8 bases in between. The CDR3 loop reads CASSLDTRAYEQYF. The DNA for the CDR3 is TGTGCCAGCAGCTTAGATACGCGGGCCTACGAGCAGTACTTC.

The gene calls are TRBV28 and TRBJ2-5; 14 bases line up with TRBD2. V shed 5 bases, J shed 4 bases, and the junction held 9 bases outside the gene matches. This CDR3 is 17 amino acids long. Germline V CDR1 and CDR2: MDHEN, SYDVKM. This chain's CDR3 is CASSTPGLAGEGETQYF. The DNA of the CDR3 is TGTGCCAGCAGTACCCCGGGACTAGCGGGAGAAGGAGAGACCCAGTACTTC. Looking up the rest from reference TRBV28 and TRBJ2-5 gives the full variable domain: DVKVTQSSRYLVKRTGEKVFLECVQDMDHENMFWYRQDPGLGLRLIYFSYDVKMKEKGDIPEGYSVSREKKERFSLILESASTNQTSMYLCASSTPGLAGEGETQYFGPGTRLLVL.

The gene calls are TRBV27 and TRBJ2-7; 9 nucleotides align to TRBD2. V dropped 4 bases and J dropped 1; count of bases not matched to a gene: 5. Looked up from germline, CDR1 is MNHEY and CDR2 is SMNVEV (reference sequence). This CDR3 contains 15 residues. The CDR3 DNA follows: TGTGCCAGCAGTTCCTCAGCGGGAGGATCCTACGAGCAGTACTTC. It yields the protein CASSSSAGGSYEQYF.

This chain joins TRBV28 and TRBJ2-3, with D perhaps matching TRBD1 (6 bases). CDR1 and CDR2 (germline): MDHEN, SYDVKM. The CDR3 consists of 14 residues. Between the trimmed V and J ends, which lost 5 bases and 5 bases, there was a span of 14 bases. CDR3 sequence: CASSPTGLGDTQYF. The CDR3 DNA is TGTGCCAGCAGTCCTACAGGGTTGGGAGATACGCAGTATTTT.

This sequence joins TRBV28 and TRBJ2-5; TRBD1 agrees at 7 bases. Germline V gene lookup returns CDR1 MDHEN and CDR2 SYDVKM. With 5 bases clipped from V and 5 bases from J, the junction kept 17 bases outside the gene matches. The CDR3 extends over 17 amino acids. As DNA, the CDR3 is TGTGCCAGCAGTCAACTCACAGGGGATGGTGGTCGGGAGACCCAGTACTTC. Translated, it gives CASSQLTGDGGRETQYF.

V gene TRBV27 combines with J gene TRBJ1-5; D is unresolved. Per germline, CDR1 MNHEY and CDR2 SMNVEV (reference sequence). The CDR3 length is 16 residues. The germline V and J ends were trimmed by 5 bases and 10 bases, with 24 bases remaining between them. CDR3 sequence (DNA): TGTGCCAGCAGTGTAACAGCTAATACCCGTCTTTTTCCCCAGCATTTT. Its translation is CASSVTANTRLFPQHF.

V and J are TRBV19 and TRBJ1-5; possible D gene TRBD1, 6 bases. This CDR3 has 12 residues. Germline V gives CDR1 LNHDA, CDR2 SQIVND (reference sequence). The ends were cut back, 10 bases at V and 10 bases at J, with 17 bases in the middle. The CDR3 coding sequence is TGTGCCACCTGGACAGCGGGCAGACCCCAGCATTTT. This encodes CATWTAGRPQHF.